The 10 T cell receptor beta chains in this list originate from one sample, sequenced in a study of technical replicates of blood from a few donors. The method was immunoSEQ multiplex PCR; TCRdb's version includes in-frame clones alone and lacks a portion of them. The table records about 76,000 clones, 94% of them present only once. The sequencing sample was made of T cells isolated from PBMCs. The source is a human donor in good health.

The V and J genes are TRBV11-3 and TRBJ1-1, with D uncertain. V lost 2 bases, J lost 5 bases, and 3 bases lay in between. The length of the CDR3 is 11 residues. Germline V gene data show CDR1 as SGHNT and CDR2 as YENEEA. CDR3 sequence: CASSLLTEAFF. The CDR3, as DNA: TGTGCCAGCAGCTTATTAACTGAAGCTTTCTTT. The full variable domain, completed using reference TRBV11-3 and TRBJ1-1, is EAGVVQSPRYKIIEKKQPVAFWCNPISGHNTLYWYLQNLGQGPELLIRYENEEAVDDSQLPKDRFSAERLKGVDSTLKIQPAELGDSAVYLCASSLLTEAFFGQGTRLTVV.

The genes are TRBV11-3 and TRBJ2-1; 14 bases align to TRBD2. V was pared by 4 bases and J by 6 bases, with 14 bases of the junction left unmatched. This CDR3 comprises 19 residues. Germline V gene data show CDR1 as SGHNT and CDR2 as YENEEA. The CDR3 loop is CASSSTGPGLAGVGNEQFF. The CDR3 bases are TGTGCCAGCAGCTCGACCGGACCGGGACTAGCGGGAGTAGGCAATGAGCAGTTCTTC.

This chain joins TRBV21-1 and TRBJ2-1; the tabulated D call, TRBD2, remains unverified against the DNA. TRBV21-1 is recorded as a pseudogene. The CDR3 extends over 15 amino acids. CDR3 loop: CASSSRTSGSIIQFF. CDR3 bases: TGTGCCAGCAGCTCAAGGACTAGCGGGAGTATAATTCAGTTCTTC.

This clone was recorded only once. The rearrangement links TRBV29-1 to TRBJ2-5; 9 positions match TRBD2. This CDR3 has 14 amino acids. Trimming removed 7 bases from V and 1 base from J; junction bases left unmatched: 7. CDR1 is SQVTM and CDR2 is ANQGSEA in the germline V gene. In DNA, the CDR3 is TGCAGCGGTACTAGCGGGCCTGTCCAAGAGACCCAGTACTTC. Encoded protein: CSGTSGPVQETQYF.

The CDR3, as DNA: TGTGCCACCCAGGGTAGCGGAAGCAATGAGCAGTTCTTC. This gives the protein CATQGSGSNEQFF. The chain carries TRBV5-5 and TRBJ2-1, with a weak D call TRBD2 (6 bases). The CDR3 has 13 amino acids. V shed 9 bases and J shed 6 bases, with 16 bases lying between them. Germline V CDR1 and CDR2: SGHKS, YYEKEE (reference sequence).

V usage is TRBV28 and J usage is TRBJ2-7; 8 bases line up with TRBD1. V dropped 8 bases and J dropped 5; count of bases not matched to a gene: 14. This CDR3 is 15 amino acids long. Germline V gives CDR1 MDHEN, CDR2 SYDVKM. The CDR3 DNA follows: TGTGCCAGCCAGTTCCCGGGGACAGGCACGCACGAGCAGTACTTC. Translated: CASQFPGTGTHEQYF.

The count of this clone is one. The chain uses TRBV2 and TRBJ2-7, with 7 bases aligning to TRBD2. Germline loops: CDR1 SNHLY, CDR2 FYNNEI. J gave up 3 bases and V 7 bases, and 3 bases lay outside the gene matches. This CDR3 has 12 residues. In DNA form, the CDR3 reads TGTGCCAGCATACTAGCGAGCTACGAGCAGTACTTC. This gives the protein CASILASYEQYF. The whole variable domain, filled in from reference TRBV2 and TRBJ2-7, reads EPEVTQTPSHQVTQMGQEVILRCVPISNHLYFYWYRQILGQKVEFLVSFYNNEISEKSEIFDDQFSVERPDGSNFTLKIRSTKLEDSAMYFCASILASYEQYFGPGTRLTVT.

This clone was observed a single time. V gene TRBV28 combines with J gene TRBJ2-1, with TRBD2 as a possible D gene (6 bases). This CDR3 contains 13 residues. Per germline, CDR1 MDHEN and CDR2 SYDVKM. Trimming shortened V by 11 bases and J by 4 bases, and 15 bases separated the two germline ends. Here the CDR3 reads CAGGSPGYNEQFF. The CDR3 DNA follows: TGTGCCGGGGGGAGCCCCGGGTACAATGAGCAGTTCTTC.

The gene calls are TRBV6-5 and TRBJ2-2; TRBD2 might be the D (6 bases). The germline CDR1 and CDR2 sequences are MNHEY and SVGAGI. The CDR3 runs 12 residues. DNA of the CDR3: TGTGCGGTCGGGGGTCCCACCGGGGAGCTGTTTTTT. Translated, it gives CAVGGPTGELFF.

The chain has TRBV25-1 and TRBJ1-2; possibly TRBD1 for D (6 bases). CDR3 length: 12 residues. V lost 3 bases to trimming and J lost 4 bases, with 6 bases between them. CDR1 is MGHDK and CDR2 is SYGVNS in the germline V gene. The CDR3 DNA reads TGTGCCAGCAGTGACAGGGGCTATGGCTACACCTTC. The encoded protein is CASSDRGYGYTF.